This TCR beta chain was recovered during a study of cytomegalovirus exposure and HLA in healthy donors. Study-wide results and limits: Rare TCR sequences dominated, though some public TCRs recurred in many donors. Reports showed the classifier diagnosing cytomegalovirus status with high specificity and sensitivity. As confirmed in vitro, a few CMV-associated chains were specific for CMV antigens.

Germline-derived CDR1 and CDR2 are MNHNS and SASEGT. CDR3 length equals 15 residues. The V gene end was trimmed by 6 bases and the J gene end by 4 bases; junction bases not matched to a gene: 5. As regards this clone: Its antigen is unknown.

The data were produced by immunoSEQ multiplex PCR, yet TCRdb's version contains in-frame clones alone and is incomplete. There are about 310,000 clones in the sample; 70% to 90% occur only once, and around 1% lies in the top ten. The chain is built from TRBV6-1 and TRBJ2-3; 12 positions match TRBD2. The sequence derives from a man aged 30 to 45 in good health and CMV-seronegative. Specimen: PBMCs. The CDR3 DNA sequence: TGTGCCAGCAGCTTGACTAGCGGGAGCTCAGATACGCAGTATTTT. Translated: CASSLTSGSSDTQYF.